A selection of T cell receptor beta chains follows, all from one sample in a study of human T cells and chemical hapten exposure. One entry per CDR3 protein results from TCRdb running MiXCR on the reads. Among around 120,000 distinct CDR3 sequences listed, 8.5% were seen once. The specimen was whole blood. These receptors all come from a human donor in good health. Some clones in this sample may be carry-over from other donors' samples. Both conserved end residues are trimmed from each CDR3. Each record gives: clone size, J gene, V gene, CDR3 protein. Not all rows give a size; the values are once, few, many and, for expanded clones, a class.

>few|TRBJ2-1|TRBV2
ASSEISGLYNEQF
>few|TRBJ2-2|TRBV7-2
ASSLAGPTGELF
>NA|TRBJ2-1|TRBV11-2
ASSLRLGQGNYNEQF
>many|TRBJ2-1|TRBV25-1
ASSVTGTHEQF
>NA|TRBJ1-1|TRBV11-3
ASSLGAENTEAF
>NA|TRBJ2-1|TRBV4-1
ASSQEYSGGYNEQF
>few|TRBJ2-7|TRBV12-3/TRBV12-4
ASIPNRVQDEQY
>few|TRBJ2-5|TRBV5-1
ASSFLRVTDQETQY
>few|TRBJ2-2|TRBV5-4
ASSSHARGHYTGELF
>once|TRBJ1-5|TRBV12-5
ASGTGQLYSNQPQH
>many|TRBJ1-2|TRBV20-1
SARDHSGGYGYT
>many|TRBJ2-2|TRBV29-1
SVALGLAVTGELF
>NA|TRBJ2-3|TRBV5-1
ASSRTGDADTQY
>few|TRBJ2-1|TRBV13
ASSITGTTVPNEQF
>NA|TRBJ2-6|TRBV14
ASGGRFSGANVLT
>NA|TRBJ1-6|TRBV5-1
ASSLGPPRAGRYNSPLH
>few|TRBJ2-7|TRBV14
ASSQVARFYEQY
>many|TRBJ1-5|TRBV7-2
ASSLGTGVQPQH
>few|TRBJ2-7|TRBV5-1
ASSLGRSGTGARSSYEQY
>many|TRBJ1-4|TRBV27
ATGRRGEKLF
>NA|TRBJ2-3|TRBV12-3/TRBV12-4
ASTLLAGVDTQY
>few|TRBJ2-1|TRBV19
ASSLRPGGGYNEQF
>many|TRBJ1-1|TRBV12-3/TRBV12-4
ASSPRLQGTEAF